This entry lists 21 T cell receptor beta chains sequenced from one sample in a study of cytomegalovirus exposure and HLA in healthy donors. The PCR used 60 Vbeta and 13 Jbeta primers. Method: immunoSEQ multiplex PCR; TCRdb's copy keeps in-frame clones and lacks some. The repertoire consists of over 200,000 clones, with approximately 81% occurring once and the leading ten covering 1% to 1.5%. Sequenced: PBMCs. These receptors were collected from a human donor in good health.

The V call is TRBV18, the J call TRBJ1-3, with a possible D match to TRBD1 (5 bases). V shed 1 base and J shed 4 bases, with 17 bases lying between them. Looked up from germline, CDR1 is KGHSH and CDR2 is LQKENI. This CDR3 is built from 17 residues. CDR3 DNA sequence: TGTGCCAGCTCACCACGACTTAGGGGAGGATCAGGAAACACCATATATTTT. This codes for CASSPRLRGGSGNTIYF.

This chain joins TRBV28 and TRBJ2-7; the D is unclear. The CDR3 contains 14 residues. The germline V gene encodes CDR1 MDHEN and CDR2 SYDVKM. The germline V and J ends were trimmed by 4 bases and 3 bases, with 13 bases remaining between them. The CDR3 spells CASSSGGALYEQYF. CDR3 DNA sequence: TGTGCCAGCAGTTCTGGTGGAGCTCTCTACGAGCAGTACTTC.

This sequence joins TRBV28 and TRBJ1-2; 7 bases fit TRBD1. The V gene end was trimmed by 8 bases and the J gene end by 4 bases; junction bases not matched to a gene: 10. Germline CDR1 MDHEN, CDR2 SYDVKM. The CDR3 contains 14 residues. Here the CDR3 DNA reads TGTGCCAGCGTACCTACAGGGGTTGGCTATGGCTACACCTTC. Its translation is CASVPTGVGYGYTF.

The chain couples TRBV19 to TRBJ1-1; 8 nucleotides match TRBD1. V shed 3 bases and J 6 bases; nucleotides not matched to a gene: 9. The germline gives CDR1 LNHDA, CDR2 SQIVND (reference sequence). The CDR3 sequence is 15 residues long. This chain's CDR3 is CASSIAGGELSEAFF. The CDR3 coding sequence is TGTGCCAGTAGTATCGCAGGGGGCGAACTCTCTGAAGCTTTCTTT.

The chain combines TRBV18 with TRBJ2-3, with D possibly being TRBD2 (6 bases). Germline CDR1 and CDR2: KGHSH and LQKENI. The CDR3 contains 17 residues. Trimming took off 2 bases at V and 4 bases at J, with 19 bases between the two ends. The chain's CDR3 is CASSPIRTGVRADTQYF. In nucleotides, the CDR3 is TGTGCCAGCTCACCAATCAGGACGGGAGTACGGGCAGATACGCAGTATTTT.

V usage is TRBV7-6 and J usage is TRBJ2-1; possibly TRBD2 for D (5 bases). CDR3 length equals 16 residues. Germline V gene sequence: CDR1 SGHVS, CDR2 FNYEAQ. V gave up 0 bases and J gave up 2 bases, with 11 bases separating them. Here the CDR3 reads CASSLAEGSPYNEQFF. Here the CDR3 DNA reads TGTGCCAGCAGCTTAGCCGAGGGAAGCCCCTACAATGAGCAGTTCTTC.

This clone appeared a few times. The chain combines TRBV7-9 with TRBJ2-3, with D maybe TRBD2 (6 bases). Trimming shortened V by 3 bases and J by 6 bases, and 16 bases separated the two germline ends. Germline V lookup: CDR1 SEHNR, CDR2 FQNEAQ (reference sequence). This CDR3 comprises 15 residues. The CDR3 loop is CASSLSGSSADTQYF. In DNA, the CDR3 is TGTGCCAGCAGCTTGAGTGGGTCTAGCGCTGATACGCAGTATTTT.

The rearrangement links TRBV7-9 to TRBJ2-1; possibly TRBD2 for D (5 bases). V was cut by 5 bases and J by 8 bases, with 25 bases left in between. The CDR3 covers 17 residues. Germline V lookup: CDR1 SEHNR, CDR2 FQNEAQ (reference sequence). CDR3 nucleotide sequence: TGTGCCAGCAGCACCTTTTTCGGGATTACCCATTATGATGAGCAGTTCTTC. Translating gives CASSTFFGITHYDEQFF.

Only one count was recorded for this clone. This chain joins TRBV7-8 and TRBJ2-7; no clear D. V shed 2 bases and J shed 0 bases, with 8 bases lying between them. The CDR3 has 14 residues. Germline CDR1 is SGHVS and CDR2 is FQNEAQ. CDR3 residues: CASSLRQDSYEQYF. The CDR3 DNA sequence: TGTGCCAGCAGCTTACGGCAGGACTCCTACGAGCAGTACTTC.

This chain connects TRBV6-5 to TRBJ2-7; TRBD2 matches 7 bases. Germline lookup yields CDR1 MNHEY and CDR2 SVGAGI. The J segment lost 1 base and the V segment lost 8 bases, leaving 8 bases of the junction unmatched. This CDR3 comprises 14 residues. CDR3 protein: CASAPKAGSYEQYF. In DNA form, the CDR3 reads TGTGCCAGCGCCCCCAAAGCGGGGTCCTACGAGCAGTACTTC.

V usage is TRBV13 and J usage is TRBJ2-2, with D perhaps TRBD2 (6 bases). Germline CDR1 PRHDT, CDR2 FYEKMQ (reference sequence). The CDR3 is made up of 15 amino acids. V was clipped by 3 bases and J by 5 bases, with 13 bases between them. CDR3 loop: CASSLGGGPTGELFF. The CDR3 coding sequence is TGTGCCAGCAGCTTGGGCGGAGGGCCGACCGGGGAGCTGTTTTTT.

The V gene is TRBV4-3, the J gene TRBJ2-7; D possibly corresponds to TRBD1 (5 bases). Looked up from germline, CDR1 is LGHNA and CDR2 is YSLEER. This CDR3 region has 16 residues. With 3 bases removed from V and 3 bases from J, the gap between germline ends came to 18 bases. The CDR3 nucleotides read TGCGCCAGCAGCCAGCACCCAGGGTCTAAGTACTACGAGCAGTACTTC. It yields the protein CASSQHPGSKYYEQYF.

This chain uses TRBV30 with TRBJ1-2; 7 bases match TRBD1. The CDR3 sequence is 15 residues long. With 7 bases clipped from V and 0 bases from J, the junction kept 11 bases outside the gene matches. Germline V gives CDR1 GTSNPN, CDR2 SVGIG (reference sequence). The CDR3 region has the DNA TGTGCCTCGCCGCTCCGGGACAGAGCTAACTATGGCTACACCTTC. Protein sequence: CASPLRDRANYGYTF.

This clone was seen a single time. The rearrangement uses TRBV15 and TRBJ2-1; D perhaps matches TRBD2 (5 bases). Trimming pared 5 bases from V and 8 bases from J, leaving 19 bases between. The CDR3 loop spans 15 amino acids. Looked up from germline, CDR1 is LNHNV and CDR2 is YYDKDF (reference sequence). CDR3 region: CATSLRRHLGDEQFF. The CDR3 DNA is TGTGCCACCAGCCTGAGACGACACCTCGGGGATGAGCAGTTCTTC.

This sequence joins TRBV29-1 and TRBJ2-3, with D maybe TRBD1 (6 bases). Germline V gene data show CDR1 as SQVTM and CDR2 as ANQGSEA. V lost 4 bases and J 4 bases, leaving 9 bases between the germline ends. This CDR3 is built from 12 residues. CDR3 residues: CSVAGVADTQYF. As DNA, the CDR3 is TGCAGCGTTGCAGGGGTAGCAGATACGCAGTATTTT.

This clone is a singleton in its sample. CDR3 loop: CASSQTGLPLHYGYTF. DNA for the CDR3: TGTGCCAGCAGCCAGACAGGGTTGCCGTTACACTATGGCTACACCTTC. The chain uses TRBV5-6 and TRBJ1-2; 7 positions match TRBD1. Unmatched junction bases numbered 12, after V lost 4 bases and J lost 3 bases. The CDR3 is made up of 16 amino acids. CDR1 is SGHDT, CDR2 YYEEEE, per germline.

The chain couples TRBV4-3 to TRBJ1-3; perhaps TRBD1 as D (6 bases). The germline V gene encodes CDR1 LGHNA and CDR2 YSLEER. The CDR3 runs to 15 residues. Between the trimmed V and J ends, which lost 0 bases and 8 bases, there was a span of 14 bases. The CDR3 bases are TGCGCCAGCAGCCAAGAAAAGGACAGTGTGCACACCATATATTTT. It encodes CASSQEKDSVHTIYF.

The chain employs TRBV30 and TRBJ2-3; D is undetermined. CDR3 length: 12 residues. With 5 bases removed from V and 2 bases from J, the gap between germline ends came to 8 bases. The V gene's germline CDR1 is GTSNPN and CDR2 SVGIG (reference sequence). CDR3 in amino acids: CAWDTSTDTQYF. The CDR3 bases are TGTGCCTGGGACACCTCCACAGATACGCAGTATTTT. The variable domain in full, with the rest retrieved from reference TRBV30 and TRBJ2-3, is SQTIHQWPATLVQPVGSPLSLECTVEGTSNPNLYWYRQAAGRGLQLLFYSVGIGQISSEVPQNLSASRPQDRQFILSSKKLLLSDSGFYLCAWDTSTDTQYFGPGTRLTVL.

The chain recombines TRBV5-4 with TRBJ2-7, with 8 positions matching TRBD1. The CDR3 has 15 residues. V was clipped by 4 bases and J by 7 bases; unmatched bases: 13. CDR1 and CDR2 from the germline V gene are SGHNT and YYREEE (reference sequence). In DNA, the CDR3 is TGTGCCAGCAGCGCGGACAATGGACAGGGCGGGGAGCAGTACTTC. This gives the protein CASSADNGQGGEQYF.

In regard to this clone: Sequence at one end of the junction differs from germline and may be a read error. This rearrangement joins TRBV15 to TRBJ2-2; the D gene is possibly TRBD2 (6 bases). Germline V gives CDR1 LNHNV, CDR2 YYDKDF (reference sequence). The length of the CDR3 is 14 residues. Here the CDR3 reads CATSGEGGTGELFF. CDR3 bases: TGTGCCACCAGCGGAGAGGGAGGCACCGGGGAGCTGTTTTTT. The whole variable domain, remainder taken from reference TRBV15 and TRBJ2-2, is DAMVIQNPRYQVTQFGKPVTLSCSQTLNHNVMYWYQQKSSQAPKLLFHYYDKDFNNEADTPDNFQSRRPNTSFCFLDIRSPGLGDTAMYLCATSGEGGTGELFFGEGSRLTVL.

The V call is TRBV15, the J call TRBJ1-1; weak D call: TRBD1 (5 bases). Trimming pared 6 bases from V and 5 bases from J, leaving 13 bases between. Germline values: CDR1 LNHNV, CDR2 YYDKDF (reference sequence). CDR3 length equals 13 residues. The CDR3: CATSSLGGTEAFF. CDR3 sequence (DNA): TGTGCCACCAGTTCTCTGGGGGGGACTGAAGCTTTCTTT.